The sequence of this T cell receptor (beta chain) was determined in a study of spatial heterogeneity in lung cancer. For the study at large: For the average unique TCR and UMI combination, more than 9.5 occurrences appeared in raw reads.

MiXCR, applied by TCRdb to the 5' RACE reads, yields one record per CDR3 protein. The table records 40,000 to 50,000 distinct CDR3 sequences, about 7.6% of them present only once. This clonotype was observed a handful of times. The CDR3 length is 19 residues. Germline V lookup: CDR1 MNHEY, CDR2 SVGAGI. V lost 6 bases and J lost 6, with 30 bases in between. Noted time point: sample taken at primary tumor resection. Unsorted whole RNA from tumor, nontumor lung or frozen PBMC underwent sequencing. The sample was PBMCs, taken at surgery. The source is a female donor with early-stage non-small cell lung cancer. The chain employs TRBV6-5 and TRBJ1-5; TRBD1 is a possible D gene (6 bases). DNA for the CDR3: TGTGCCAGCAGAGAGTATGCCTGGGACATTAGGGGAGGGAGTCAGCCCCAGCATTTT. Translating gives CASREYAWDIRGGSQPQHF.